This T cell receptor (beta chain) was captured in a study of beta chain features in type 1 diabetes. There are a few counts of this clone. Expressed TCRB transcripts were sequenced because the entire RNA isolate underwent reverse transcription. Generated by immunoSEQ multiplex PCR, the TCRdb table keeps only in-frame clones and is missing some. The sample records over 350,000 clones, about 16% being singletons. V lost 0 bases and J lost 0, with 12 bases in between. This CDR3 region has 17 residues. CDR1 LGHNA and CDR2 YNFKEQ come from the germline V gene. Material for sequencing was naive CD4+ T cells from blood. The chain employs TRBV4-2 and TRBJ2-4; D is unclear. The sequence was obtained from a woman aged 18-30 years in good health. The DNA of the CDR3 is TGTGCCAGCAGCCAAGAATCGTCGGGTGTAGCCAAAAACATTCAGTACTTC. It is translated as CASSQESSGVAKNIQYF.